This T cell receptor (beta chain) was identified during a study of T cells after yellow fever vaccination. This clonotype has only a few counts. The antigen is unknown. Study-wide results and limits: Although most clonotypes did not, a small share appeared in both CD4 and CD8 compartments. Post-booster samples contained most primary-vaccination clones (approximately 95% CD4, around 88% CD8).

A process of 5'RACE template switching, which added a universal primer site and UMIs, was used to make TCR cDNA. MiXCR, applied by TCRdb to the 5' RACE reads, yields one record per CDR3 protein. The data show under 400,000 distinct CDR3 sequences, with about an eighth seen just once and approximately 3.3% held by the top ten. Germline V CDR1 and CDR2: SGDLS, YYNGEE. The V segment lost 2 bases and the J segment 5 bases; nucleotides outside the gene matches: 12. The CDR3 spans 17 residues. The J gene is TRBJ2-3, the V gene TRBV9, with 9 bases that match TRBD1. This receptor was taken from a man younger than 30 who received the YFV17D yellow fever vaccine. This material consisted of CD4+ T cells sorted from PBMCs, taken 15 days after the yellow fever booster vaccination. The chain's CDR3 is CASSVAPGQGFGDTQYF. CDR3 in DNA: TGTGCCAGCAGCGTCGCTCCGGGACAGGGATTTGGAGATACGCAGTATTTT.